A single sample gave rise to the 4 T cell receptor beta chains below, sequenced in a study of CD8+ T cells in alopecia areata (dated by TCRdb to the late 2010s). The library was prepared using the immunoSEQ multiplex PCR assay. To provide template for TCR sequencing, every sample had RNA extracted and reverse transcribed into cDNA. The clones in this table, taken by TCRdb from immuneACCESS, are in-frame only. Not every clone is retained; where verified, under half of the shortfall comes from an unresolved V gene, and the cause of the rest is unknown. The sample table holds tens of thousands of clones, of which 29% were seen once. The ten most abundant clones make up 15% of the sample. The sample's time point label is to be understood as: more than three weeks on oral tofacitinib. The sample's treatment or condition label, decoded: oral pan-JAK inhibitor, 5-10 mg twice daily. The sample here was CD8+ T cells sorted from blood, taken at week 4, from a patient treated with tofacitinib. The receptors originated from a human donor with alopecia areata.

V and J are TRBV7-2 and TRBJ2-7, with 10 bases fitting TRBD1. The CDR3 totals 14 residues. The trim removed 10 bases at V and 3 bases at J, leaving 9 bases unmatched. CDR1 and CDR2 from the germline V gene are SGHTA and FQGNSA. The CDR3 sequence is CATKDRDRGYEQYF. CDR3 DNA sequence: TGTGCCACCAAAGATCGGGACAGGGGCTACGAGCAGTACTTC. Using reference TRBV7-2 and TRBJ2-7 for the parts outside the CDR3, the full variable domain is GAGVSQSPSNKVTEKGKDVELRCDPISGHTALYWYRQSLGQGLEFLIYFQGNSAPDKSGLPSDRFSAERTGGSVSTLTIQRTQQEDSAVYLCATKDRDRGYEQYFGPGTRLTVT.

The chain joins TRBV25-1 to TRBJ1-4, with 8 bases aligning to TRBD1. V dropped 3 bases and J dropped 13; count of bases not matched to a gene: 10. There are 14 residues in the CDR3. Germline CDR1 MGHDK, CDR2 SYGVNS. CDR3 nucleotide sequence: TGTGCCAGCAGTGATGAAGGTGGACAGGGCGGACTGTTTTTT. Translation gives CASSDEGGQGGLFF. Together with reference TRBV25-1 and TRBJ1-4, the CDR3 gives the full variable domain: EADIYQTPRYLVIGTGKKITLECSQTMGHDKMYWYQQDPGMELHLIHYSYGVNSTEKGDLSSESTVSRIRTEHFPLTLESARPSHTSQYLCASSDEGGQGGLFFGSGTQLSVL.

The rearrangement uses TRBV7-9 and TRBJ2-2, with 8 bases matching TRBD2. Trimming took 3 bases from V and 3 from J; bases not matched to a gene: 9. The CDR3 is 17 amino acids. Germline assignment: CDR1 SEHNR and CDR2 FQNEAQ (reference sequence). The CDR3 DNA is TGTGCCAGCAGCTTCTCCCGGGAGGGCCCTGACACCGGGGAGCTGTTTTTT. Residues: CASSFSREGPDTGELFF. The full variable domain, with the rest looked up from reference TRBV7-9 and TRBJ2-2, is DTGVSQNPRHKITKRGQNVTFRCDPISEHNRLYWYRQTLGQGPEFLTYFQNEAQLEKSRLLSDRFSAERPKGSFSTLEIQRTEQGDSAMYLCASSFSREGPDTGELFFGEGSRLTVL.

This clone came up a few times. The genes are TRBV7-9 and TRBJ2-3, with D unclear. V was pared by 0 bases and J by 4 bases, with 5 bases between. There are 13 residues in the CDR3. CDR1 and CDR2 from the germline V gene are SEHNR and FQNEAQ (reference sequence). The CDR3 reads CASSLALADTQYF. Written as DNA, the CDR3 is TGTGCCAGCAGCTTAGCGCTAGCAGATACGCAGTATTTT.